This T cell receptor beta chain was obtained from a study of OX40 agonist ivuxolimab in advanced cancers. Notes on the research overall: The costimulatory receptor OX40 (CD134) was targeted by ivuxolimab, a fully human IgG2 agonistic monoclonal antibody. The monotherapy dose-escalation portion (N of about 57 patients) of the phase I ivuxolimab trial is reported in the paper. Of the approximately 50 dose-escalation patients, hepatocellular carcinoma was present in around 20, melanoma in roughly 15, renal cell carcinoma in 9 and head and neck cancer in 9. A male proportion of around 81% and a mean age of approximately 55 years, ranging from roughly 23 to 90, were recorded for the dose-escalation cohort. Intravenous ivuxolimab was administered to patients every 2 weeks at six dose levels: 0.01, 0.1, 0.3, 1.5, 3 and 10 mg/kg. Patients were allowed to have had prior anti-PD-1, anti-PD-L1 or anti-CTLA-4 therapy, and approximately 40% of the dose-escalation patients had previously received checkpoint inhibitors. Three dose-escalation patients achieved partial responses, one with hepatocellular carcinoma and two with cutaneous melanoma. The purpose of peripheral TCRbeta sequencing was to test whether ivuxolimab changed TCR sequence diversity and led to clonal T-cell expansion.

On this clone: Its antigen has not been determined. The record has no base qualities; no much larger clone is one base away.

Study-wide findings and limitations: On average, CD8+ T cells showed more expanded clones than CD4+ T cells after ivuxolimab. Low levels of normalized T-cell clonal expansion were also seen in some nonresponding patients. The antigen specificity of the clonally expanded peripheral T cells was not determined. At doses of 0.1 to 3.0 mg/kg, clonal expansion of both CD4+ and CD8+ blood T cells was observed from baseline to week 6. In the 0.1-3.0 mg/kg groups, partial responders were among the patients with the lowest normalized peripheral clonal expansion, particularly in CD8+ T cells.

For sequencing of the TCRbeta CDR3 region, genomic DNA was extracted from the sorted cells. The immunoSEQ Assay was used for sequencing of TCRbeta CDR3 regions. The table was pulled from immuneACCESS by TCRdb, which kept in-frame rearrangements only. Such tables lose some clones; where checked, under half of the loss comes from unresolved V genes, and the rest has no known cause. Within this sample are tens of thousands of clones, with approximately 84% of them counted one time only. About 50% of the sample goes to the ten largest clones. Patients with autoimmune disease history or receiving systemic immunosuppression were excluded from the trial. In every dose cohort, peripheral blood was drawn for TCR sequencing at baseline, cycle 4 day 1, and cycle 7 day 1. Samples were obtained from an open-label, multicenter, first-in-human phase I dose-escalation trial of ivuxolimab. Adults with locally advanced or metastatic melanoma, renal cell carcinoma, hepatocellular carcinoma or head and neck squamous cell carcinoma were enrolled in the trial. Before TCR sequencing, CD4+ T cells and CD8+ T cells were sorted from peripheral blood as separate populations.

Trimming takes 3 bases off V and 2 bases off J; junction bases not matched to a gene: 4. Reading the germline V gene gives CDR1 LGHNA and CDR2 YSLEER. The CDR3 measures 16 amino acids from cysteine to phenylalanine. Only the CDR3 DNA stays, 48 bases, in frame from base 1. The source of this sequence is an adult with an advanced solid tumor such as melanoma, head and neck, liver or kidney cancer. The chain is encoded by TRBV4-3 joined to TRBJ2-3; 11 junctional bases match TRBD2. The sample here was CD4+ or CD8+ T cells sorted from blood, taken in a trial of the OX40 agonist ivuxolimab. The nucleotide sequence is TGCGCCAGCAGCCAGCTAGCGGGGGGCCCCACAGATACGCAGTATTTT. This gives the protein CASSQLAGGPTDTQYF.